A selection of T cell receptor beta chains follows, all from one sample in a study of Graves' ophthalmopathy and Graves' hyperthyroidism. TCRdb redid the calling of the multiplex PCR reads with MiXCR, one entry per CDR3 protein. The repertoire holds about 400,000 distinct CDR3 sequences, with roughly 14% as singletons. The sequencing sample was made of peripheral blood. These receptors came from a woman aged 18-35 years with stable Graves' hyperthyroidism. CDR3s include the opening cysteine and the closing phenylalanine or tryptophan. Fields, in order: clone size, V gene, J gene, CDR3 protein. Rows may omit the clone size; those that give it use once, few, many or a size class.

clone_size: many
v_call: TRBV20-1
j_call: TRBJ2-7
cdr3_aa: CSASLPGTGGQYF

clone_size: -
v_call: TRBV12-3/TRBV12-4
j_call: TRBJ1-1
cdr3_aa: CASRHSITEAFF

clone_size: many
v_call: TRBV7-6
j_call: TRBJ1-5
cdr3_aa: CASSLSPNQPQHF

clone_size: many
v_call: TRBV20-1
j_call: TRBJ1-1
cdr3_aa: CSARLRTGMNTEAFF

clone_size: many
v_call: TRBV19
j_call: TRBJ1-2
cdr3_aa: CASTNQGLYGYTF

clone_size: -
v_call: TRBV6-5
j_call: TRBJ2-5
cdr3_aa: CASSYRVSSETQYF

clone_size: -
v_call: TRBV6-2/TRBV6-3
j_call: TRBJ2-2
cdr3_aa: CASSYTGTSIPTGELFF

clone_size: many
v_call: TRBV6-2/TRBV6-3
j_call: TRBJ2-7
cdr3_aa: CASKPGTGLRGVFYEQYF

clone_size: many
v_call: TRBV18
j_call: TRBJ1-6
cdr3_aa: CASSPGGHPAYDLHF

clone_size: once
v_call: TRBV7-3
j_call: TRBJ1-1
cdr3_aa: CASSPVRGQGTEAFF

clone_size: many
v_call: TRBV12-3/TRBV12-4
j_call: TRBJ1-2
cdr3_aa: CASSSQAPYYGYTF

clone_size: many
v_call: TRBV6-1
j_call: TRBJ1-2
cdr3_aa: CASSPGETSGYTF

clone_size: -
v_call: TRBV5-1
j_call: TRBJ1-2
cdr3_aa: CASSPRGTELRYGYTF

clone_size: many
v_call: TRBV6-1
j_call: TRBJ1-1
cdr3_aa: CASREQLTNTEAFF